This section outlines one T cell receptor (beta chain) sequence together with its context. This clonotype was seen at least ten times. Its antigen is currently not known. The record has no base qualities; no much larger clone is one base away. The data were obtained in a study of Graves' ophthalmopathy and Graves' hyperthyroidism (dated by TCRdb to the late 2010s). With regard to the full study: Hyperthyroidism was defined as stable when no progression to ophthalmopathy occurred within 18 months of follow-up. TCR beta repertoire signatures were used to distinguish Graves' ophthalmopathy from Graves' hyperthyroidism and to predict progression to ophthalmopathy. In total, 135 blood samples were TCR-sequenced: fewer than 50 ophthalmopathy, some 75 hyperthyroidism and some 17 hyperthyroidism-to-ophthalmopathy patients. To explore V-J signatures that distinguish ophthalmopathy from hyperthyroidism, a discovery set of about a hundred patients was enrolled, made up of under 50 with ophthalmopathy and 55 to 65 with stable hyperthyroidism. An independent validation cohort comprised some 19 hyperthyroidism patients and over 15 patients who later progressed from hyperthyroidism to ophthalmopathy. In several hyperthyroidism patients, the T-cell repertoires found in thyroid tissue were compared with those found in blood. After sampling, hyperthyroidism patients received methimazole starting at 30 mg daily, and ophthalmopathy patients received high-dose intravenous methylprednisolone.

Summary of the overall study and its limitations: Most expanded thyroid clonotypes with a frequency above 0.001 also appeared in blood, which suggests that blood repertoires may reflect the immune response in the thyroid. Sample size was not statistically predetermined, and group allocation was not concealed from the investigators. In validation, the model predicted ophthalmopathy progression with more than 70% sensitivity and roughly 72% specificity; roughly 11 predicted patients were CT-confirmed with GO in a median of approximately six months. In cross-validation, the 13-signature model distinguished ophthalmopathy from stable hyperthyroidism with about 89% sensitivity and approximately 81% specificity, while in the test set the corresponding values were around 79% and 71%.

For repertoire sequencing, the TCR beta CDR3 regions were amplified from RNA transcripts. A first-round RT-PCR used HTBI primers with the Qiagen OneStep RT-PCR kit, followed by a second-round multiplex PCR, size selection and purification. The libraries underwent paired-end sequencing with 100 bp reads on an Illumina HiSeq2000. In the original analysis: SOAPnuke was used to process the reads, throwing out any read that had adapters, had uncalled bases, had a mean Phred below 15, or lacked an exact constant-primer or identifier match. High-quality paired reads were merged with COPE v1.2.5. Unique nucleotide sequences were defined as clonotypes and aligned to IMGT TRB V, D and J references using MiTCR v1.1. Analysis was restricted to V-J combinations with a frequency above 0.0001, which covered 99.2% of repertoires. A TCR clonal expansion and chaos score per V-J combination was defined as the ratio of F50 clonal expansion to chaos observed in the TCRdist matrix. Welch's t-statistics and random forest were used to narrow the features down to 13 V-J combinations, which were then fed into a naive Bayes classifier. The Morisita-Horn index was used to measure how similar the thyroid and blood repertoires were. TCRdb reprocessing: public reads trimmed at Q25 with fastp, clones called with MiXCR, in-frame beta chains kept. A single entry per CDR3 protein holds the most common genes and DNA from its merged rows. Clone size and V and J calls follow TCRdb, not the original study. The sample table lists roughly 600,000 distinct CDR3 sequences, 39% of them with a count of one. The top ten hold about 4.2% of the sample.

The junction shows trimming of 3 bases on V and 5 bases on J, plus 9 bases between the germline ends. CDR1 and CDR2, looked up from the germline V gene, are SGHDT and YYEEEE. The CDR3 spans 13 residues, from the cysteine through the phenylalanine. Only the CDR3 DNA is retained, 39 bases long and in frame from the first base. Patients with hyperthyroidism were aged 18 to 65 years, had been newly diagnosed, and had a disease duration of less than 2 months. Anyone with other autoimmune diseases, uncontrolled infections, pregnancy or lactation was excluded from the study. Diagnosis relied on clinical symptoms, serum thyroxine, TRAb, thyroid ultrasound and orbital computed tomography. Trizol reagent was used to extract the total RNA, and its quality was then checked on an Agilent 2100 Bioanalyzer.

The specimen sequenced was peripheral blood or thyroid tissue (not recorded which). The chain joins TRBV5-6 to TRBJ1-5; the D gene is perhaps TRBD1, from 6 matching bases. This clonotype was sampled from an adult man with Graves' hyperthyroidism. The CDR3 region has the sequence CASSSTGHQPQHF. The DNA sequence is as follows: TGTGCCAGCAGCTCCACAGGGCATCAGCCCCAGCATTTT.